Sequencing of this T cell receptor (beta chain) was carried out in a study of identical twins. Regarding the study as a whole: Zero-insertion analyses could be partly confounded by invariant MAIT and iNKT cells. It was out-of-frame TCR alpha sharing in monozygotic twins that models underestimated.

There are a few counts of this clonotype. The antigen remains unidentified. The CDR3 has 15 residues. V lost 3 bases to trimming and J lost 2 bases, with 13 bases between them. Per germline, CDR1 SGDLS and CDR2 YYNGEE. In TCRdb, the 5' RACE reads were re-called with MiXCR into one record per CDR3 protein. The sample lists around 1.7 million distinct CDR3 sequences, about 30% occurring once. Healthy Caucasians made up all donors. The V call is TRBV9, the J call TRBJ2-3; D could derive from TRBD1 or TRBD2 (6 bases each). Sequencing was performed on cord blood. The receptor's source is a newborn girl in good health. CDR3 DNA sequence: TGTGCCAGCAGCGCTAGGAGGGGGTACACAGATACGCAGTATTTT. It yields the protein CASSARRGYTDTQYF. The complete variable domain, with remaining parts taken from reference TRBV9 and TRBJ2-3, reads DSGVTQTPKHLITATGQRVTLRCSPRSGDLSVYWYQQSLDQGLQFLIQYYNGEERAKGNILERFSAQQFPDLHSELNLSSLELGDSALYFCASSARRGYTDTQYFGPGTRLTVL.